The clone carrying this T cell receptor beta chain has only a few counts. The V segment lost 5 bases and the J segment 1 base; nucleotides outside the gene matches: 12. Germline CDR1 and CDR2: DFQATT and SNEGSKA (reference sequence). The length of the CDR3 is 16 residues. The sample belongs to a study of blood T cells in healthy people across ages. Combining a sample-barcoded 5' primer with a J-beta primer mix, a second PCR ran for roughly 7 to 12 cycles. TCRdb fed the 5' RACE reads into MiXCR, producing one record per CDR3 protein. The profile shows approximately 960,000 distinct CDR3 sequences, 25% to 30% of them singletons. This sample also appeared in a second study, on T cells of mothers and their children.

The chain couples TRBV20-1 to TRBJ2-5; 8 nucleotides agree with TRBD2. Sequenced sample: blood. This TCR was recovered from a woman aged 40 to 50 in good health. The CDR3 bases are TGCAGTGCTGCTCTCTCTCTGCGGGGGGTCCAAGAGACCCAGTACTTC. Residues: CSAALSLRGVQETQYF.